This is a list of T cell receptor beta chains from one sample in a study of response to subunit inactivated influenza vaccine. TCRdb reanalysed the RT-PCR reads using MiXCR and keeps one entry per CDR3 protein. Of under 950,000 distinct CDR3 sequences listed, about 20% were seen once; the top ten hold about a tenth. This sample comprised PBMCs from blood, obtained 4 to 6 days after vaccination. Source of these receptors: a man over 45 who received an inactivated influenza vaccine. The CDR3 runs from the conserved cysteine through the conserved F or W. The order of the fields is J gene, V gene, clone size, CDR3 protein. Clone size is not always given. Where it is, it says once, few, many or a class for expanded clones.

TRBJ2-2,TRBV6-2/TRBV6-3,few,CASSSLAGSPGELFF
TRBJ2-2,TRBV12-3/TRBV12-4,many,CASLESVGELFF
TRBJ1-2,TRBV29-1,NA,CSVDTGSYGYTF
TRBJ2-3,TRBV5-1,NA,CASSNDRAIGADTQYF
TRBJ2-3,TRBV5-1,NA,CASSPGQGALDTQYF
TRBJ2-1,TRBV6-1,many,CASSKTSSYNEQFF
TRBJ2-1,TRBV24-1,many,CATSARLGTSGRGNEQFF
TRBJ2-5,TRBV7-9,NA,CASIKGRGETQYF
TRBJ2-2,TRBV18,NA,CASSPRLGELFF
TRBJ2-3,TRBV9,once,CASSVGTSGGLSTDTQYF
TRBJ1-1,TRBV6-1,NA,CASKTGFAFF
TRBJ1-2,TRBV6-2/TRBV6-3,few,CASRTGGFYGYTF
TRBJ2-7,TRBV29-1,many,CSVRTYEQYF
TRBJ2-1,TRBV6-5,NA,CASSYSGVEQFF
TRBJ2-3,TRBV2,few,CASIIGGLSDTQYF
TRBJ2-7,TRBV15,few,CATSRGTGGLYEQYF
TRBJ2-3,TRBV20-1,NA,CSAPKGGRATDTQYF
TRBJ2-1,TRBV4-1,few,CASSQGTGGDEQFF
TRBJ2-7,TRBV24-1,NA,CATSDKGTAYEQYF
TRBJ2-2,TRBV4-3,NA,CASSRLGGTGGFGELFF
TRBJ2-7,TRBV6-1,NA,CASSQMGNPYEQYF
TRBJ2-5,TRBV18,NA,CASSPFTGNQETQYF
TRBJ2-1,TRBV20-1,NA,CSASGDISYNEQFF
TRBJ1-4,TRBV20-1,many,CSARDHIDRAATNEKLFF
TRBJ2-5,TRBV7-8,many,CASSSGLQETQYF
TRBJ2-1,TRBV2,NA,CASSELVRGLNEQFF
TRBJ2-7,TRBV29-1,few,CSVEGPGPNYEQYF
TRBJ2-4,TRBV7-8,NA,CASSPAGPNIQYF
TRBJ2-7,TRBV20-1,NA,CSARGARGRSYEQYF
TRBJ2-3,TRBV2,NA,CASSVAGGEADTQYF
TRBJ2-5,TRBV25-1,NA,CASSPLAGIKTQETQYF
TRBJ2-2,TRBV5-5,few,CASSFPWGSGELFF
TRBJ2-7,TRBV11-2,NA,CASSLEGLAGPYEQYF
TRBJ2-5,TRBV5-1,few,CASSAAAGIQETQYF
TRBJ2-1,TRBV24-1,few,CATSDFARGHNEQFF